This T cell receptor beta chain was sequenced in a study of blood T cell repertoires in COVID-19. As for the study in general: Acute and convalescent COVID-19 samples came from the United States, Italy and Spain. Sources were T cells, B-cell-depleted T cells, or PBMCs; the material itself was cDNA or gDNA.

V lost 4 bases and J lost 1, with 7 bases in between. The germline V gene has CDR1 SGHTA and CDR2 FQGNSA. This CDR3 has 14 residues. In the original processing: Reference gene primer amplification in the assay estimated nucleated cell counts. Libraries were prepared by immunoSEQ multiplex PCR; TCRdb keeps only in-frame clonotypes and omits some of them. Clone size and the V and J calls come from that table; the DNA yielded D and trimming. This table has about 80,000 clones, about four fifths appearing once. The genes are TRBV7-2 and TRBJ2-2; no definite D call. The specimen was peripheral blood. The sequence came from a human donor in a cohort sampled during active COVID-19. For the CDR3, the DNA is TGTGCCAGCAGCTCGACTCTGAACACCGGGGAGCTGTTTTTT. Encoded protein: CASSSTLNTGELFF.